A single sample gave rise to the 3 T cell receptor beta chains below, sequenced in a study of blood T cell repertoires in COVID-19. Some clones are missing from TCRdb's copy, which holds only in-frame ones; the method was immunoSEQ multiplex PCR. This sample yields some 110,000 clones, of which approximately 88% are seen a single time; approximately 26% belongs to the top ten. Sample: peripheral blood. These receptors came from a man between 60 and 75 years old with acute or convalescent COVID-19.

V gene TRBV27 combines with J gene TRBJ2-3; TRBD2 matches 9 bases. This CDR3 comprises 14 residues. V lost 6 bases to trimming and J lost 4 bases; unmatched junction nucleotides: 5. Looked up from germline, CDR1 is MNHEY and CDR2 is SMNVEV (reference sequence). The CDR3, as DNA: TGTGCCAGCAGGCCGGGACTAGCTTCAGATACGCAGTATTTT. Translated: CASRPGLASDTQYF.

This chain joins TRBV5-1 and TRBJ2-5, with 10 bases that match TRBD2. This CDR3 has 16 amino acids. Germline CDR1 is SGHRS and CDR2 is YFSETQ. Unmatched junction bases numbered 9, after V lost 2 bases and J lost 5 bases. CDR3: CASSFALAGSWETQYF. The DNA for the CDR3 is TGCGCCAGCAGCTTCGCACTAGCGGGATCCTGGGAGACCCAGTACTTC.

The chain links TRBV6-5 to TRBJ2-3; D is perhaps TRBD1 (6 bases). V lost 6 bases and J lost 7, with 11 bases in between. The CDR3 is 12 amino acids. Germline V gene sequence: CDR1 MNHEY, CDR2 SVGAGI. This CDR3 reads CASRDRFNTQYF. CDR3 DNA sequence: TGTGCCAGCAGAGACAGGTTTAATACGCAGTATTTT.